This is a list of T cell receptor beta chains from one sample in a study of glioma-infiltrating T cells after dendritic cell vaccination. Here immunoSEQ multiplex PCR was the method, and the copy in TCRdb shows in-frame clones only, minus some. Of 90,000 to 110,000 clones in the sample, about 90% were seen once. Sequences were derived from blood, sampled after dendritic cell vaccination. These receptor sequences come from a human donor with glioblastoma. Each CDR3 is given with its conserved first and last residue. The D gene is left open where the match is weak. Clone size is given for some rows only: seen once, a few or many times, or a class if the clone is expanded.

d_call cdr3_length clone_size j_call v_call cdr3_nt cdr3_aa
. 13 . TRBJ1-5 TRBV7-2 TGTGCCAGCAGCTCGTATAGCAATCAGCCCCAGCATTTT CASSSYSNQPQHF
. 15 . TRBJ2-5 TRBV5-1 TGCGCCAGCAGCCCAAGACTCCTCGACGGGGAGACCCAGTACTTC CASSPRLLDGETQYF
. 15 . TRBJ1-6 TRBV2 TGTGCCAGCAGTGTGGGCCTCTCCTATAATTCCCCCCTCCACTTT CASSVGLSYNSPLHF
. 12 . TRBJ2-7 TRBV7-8 TGTGCCAGCAGCCAGGTGGCCTACGAGCAGTACTTC CASSQVAYEQYF
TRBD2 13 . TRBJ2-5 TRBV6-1 TGTGCCAGTGGGACTAGCGGGGCTCCCTGGGGTTACTTC CASGTSGAPWGYF
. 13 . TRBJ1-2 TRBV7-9 TGTGCCAGCAGCTTAGACAGTAACTATGGCTACACCTTC CASSLDSNYGYTF
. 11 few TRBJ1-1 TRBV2 TGTGCCAGCACCCGTGACACTGAAGCTTTCTTT CASTRDTEAFF
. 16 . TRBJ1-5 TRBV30 TGTGCCTGGAGTGTCGGTTCAGCGGGCTACGGACAGCCCCAGCATTTT CAWSVGSAGYGQPQHF
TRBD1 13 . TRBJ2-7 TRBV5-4 TGTGCCAGCAGGCGGACAGGGAGCCACGAGCAGTACTTC CASRRTGSHEQYF
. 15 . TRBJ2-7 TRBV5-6 TGTGCCAGCAGCCCTGACCGGGACTCAGCCTACGAGCAGTACTTC CASSPDRDSAYEQYF
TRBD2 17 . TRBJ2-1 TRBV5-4 TGTGCCAGCAGCCCCAGGACTAGCGGGGGCCCCTACAATGAGCAGTTCTTC CASSPRTSGGPYNEQFF
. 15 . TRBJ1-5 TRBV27 TGTGCCAGCAGGTCAGCCCGAGGTAGCAATCAGCCCCAGCATTTT CASRSARGSNQPQHF
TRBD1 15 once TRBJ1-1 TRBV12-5 TGTGCTAGTGGCTCACAGGGGGCAAGGAACACTGAAGCTTTCTTT CASGSQGARNTEAFF
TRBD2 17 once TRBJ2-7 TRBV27 TGTGCCAGCAGTTTCGAGACAGAGCGGGACTTGAAGAGGGAGCAGTACTTC CASSFETERDLKREQYF
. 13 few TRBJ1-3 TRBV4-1 TGCGCCAGCAGCCCCGTCTCTGGAAACACCATATATTTT CASSPVSGNTIYF
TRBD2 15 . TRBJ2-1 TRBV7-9 TGTGCCAGCAAGGTCGCTCTAGCGGGCTACAATGAGCAGTTCTTC CASKVALAGYNEQFF
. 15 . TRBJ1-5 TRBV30 TGTGCCTGGAGTGGGGAATGGGGGGGCTTTCAGCCCCAGCATTTT CAWSGEWGGFQPQHF
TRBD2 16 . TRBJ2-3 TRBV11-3 TGTGCCAGCAGCTCCGTGGCTAGCGGACGCACAGATACGCAGTATTTT CASSSVASGRTDTQYF
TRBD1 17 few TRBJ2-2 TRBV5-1 TGCGCCAGCAGCCTCTCAGGCCCGGGACAGGGTATCGGGGAGCTGTTTTTT CASSLSGPGQGIGELFF
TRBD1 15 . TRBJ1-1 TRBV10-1 TGCGCCAGCAGGTCCGGGACAGGTGGGGACACTGAAGCTTTCTTT CASRSGTGGDTEAFF
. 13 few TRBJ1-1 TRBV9 TGTGCCAGCAGCGTAGACAGTAACACTGAAGCTTTCTTT CASSVDSNTEAFF
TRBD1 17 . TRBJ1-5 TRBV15 TGTGCCACCAGCAGGAATATTCGGGACAGGGGATATCAGCCCCAGCATTTT CATSRNIRDRGYQPQHF
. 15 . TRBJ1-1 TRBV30 TGTGCCTGGAGTGGCCGGGGAATGGCGAACACTGAAGCTTTCTTT CAWSGRGMANTEAFF
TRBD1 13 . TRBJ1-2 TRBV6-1 TGTGCCAGCAGGGAAGCGACAGGGGTTGGCTACACCTTC CASREATGVGYTF
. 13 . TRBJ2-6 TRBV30 TGTGCCTGGAGCCTATCTGGGGCCAACGTCCTGACTTTC CAWSLSGANVLTF
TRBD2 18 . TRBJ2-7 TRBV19 TGTGCCAGTAGTATGTTGGCTAGCGGGAGAGCCCCCTCCTACGAGCAGTACTTC CASSMLASGRAPSYEQYF
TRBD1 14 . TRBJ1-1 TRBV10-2 TGCGCCAGCAGTGGGACAGGGGGCTTCACTGAAGCTTTCTTT CASSGTGGFTEAFF
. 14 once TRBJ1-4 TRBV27 TGTGCCAGCAGTTTAACAGGGAAGCGCGAAAAACTGTTTTTT CASSLTGKREKLFF
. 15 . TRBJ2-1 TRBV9 TGTGCCAGCAGACCGAGCGGAAGCTCCTACAATGAGCAGTTCTTC CASRPSGSSYNEQFF
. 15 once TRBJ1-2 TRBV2 TGTGCCAGCAGGGTTTTGACCGAATCCACGGGTGGCTACACCTTC CASRVLTESTGGYTF